The present TCR beta chain was sequenced within a study of T-cell memory formation after mild COVID-19. The CDR3 covers 11 residues. CDR1 SEHNR and CDR2 FQNEAQ come from the germline V gene (reference sequence). Trimming left V 0 bases short and J 12 bases short, with 9 bases between. TCRdb redid the calling of the 5' RACE reads with MiXCR, one entry per CDR3 protein. The data show tens of thousands of distinct CDR3 sequences, approximately 15% seen once. The chain couples TRBV7-9 to TRBJ2-7; D remains unclear. Sequenced sample: PBMCs or a T cell subset sorted from them (not recorded which). The TCR was taken from an adult woman who had mild COVID-19 (a few samples of this study predate the infection). Cell type and time point are not known. In DNA form, the CDR3 reads TGTGCCAGCAGCTTAGCCCAGTGGACGTACTTC. Its translation is CASSLAQWTYF.